This TCR beta chain was found in a study of blood T cells in healthy people across ages. CDR1 is MDHEN, CDR2 SYDVKM, per germline. V was clipped by 5 bases and J by 4 bases; unmatched bases: 6. The CDR3 contains 14 residues. A sample-barcoded 5' primer and a J-beta primer mix were used in a second PCR of roughly 7 to 11 cycles. TCRdb ran MiXCR on the 5' RACE reads and lists one entry per CDR3 protein. This table has 350,000 to 450,000 distinct CDR3 sequences, about 49% appearing once. This clonotype turned up a few times. The V and J genes are TRBV28 and TRBJ2-3; the match to TRBD1 covers 7 bases. The sample was blood. The TCR was taken from a man aged 60 to 75 in good health. The CDR3 protein is CASSVTGVADTQYF. The CDR3 bases are TGTGCCAGCAGTGTTACAGGGGTGGCAGATACGCAGTATTTT.